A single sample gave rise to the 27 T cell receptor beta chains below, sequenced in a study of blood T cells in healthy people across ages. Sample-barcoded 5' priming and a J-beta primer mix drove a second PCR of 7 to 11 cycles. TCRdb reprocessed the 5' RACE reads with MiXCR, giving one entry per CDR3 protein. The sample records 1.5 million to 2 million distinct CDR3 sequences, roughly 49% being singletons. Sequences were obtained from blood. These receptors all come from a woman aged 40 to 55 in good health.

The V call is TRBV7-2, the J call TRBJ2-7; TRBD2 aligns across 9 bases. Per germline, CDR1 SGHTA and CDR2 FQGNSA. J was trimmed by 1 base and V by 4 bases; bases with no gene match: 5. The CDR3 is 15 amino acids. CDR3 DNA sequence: TGTGCCAGCAGCTGGTTCCTAGCGGGGTCCTACGAGCAGTACTTC. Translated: CASSWFLAGSYEQYF.

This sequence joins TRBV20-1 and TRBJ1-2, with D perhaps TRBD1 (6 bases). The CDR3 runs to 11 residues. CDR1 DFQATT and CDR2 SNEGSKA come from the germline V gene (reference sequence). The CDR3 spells CGRTEPYGYTF. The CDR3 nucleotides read TGCGGCAGGACAGAGCCTTATGGCTACACCTTC.

This CDR3 reads CASSRTSGPYNEQYF. The CDR3, as DNA: TGCGCCAGCAGCCGGACTAGCGGACCCTACAATGAGCAGTACTTC. The V and J genes are TRBV5-1 and TRBJ2-1; 10 bases are shared with TRBD2. The J call is uncertain, as TRBJ2-7 better fits the DNA end. Germline V gene lookup returns CDR1 SGHRS and CDR2 YFSETQ. The CDR3 is 15 residues long.

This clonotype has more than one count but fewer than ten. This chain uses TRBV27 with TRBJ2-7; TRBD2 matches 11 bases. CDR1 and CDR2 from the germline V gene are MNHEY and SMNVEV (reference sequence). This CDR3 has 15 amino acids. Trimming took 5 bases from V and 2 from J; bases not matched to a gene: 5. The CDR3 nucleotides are TGTGCCAGCAGTATCGGGACTAGCGGTACCTACGAGCAGTACTTC. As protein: CASSIGTSGTYEQYF.

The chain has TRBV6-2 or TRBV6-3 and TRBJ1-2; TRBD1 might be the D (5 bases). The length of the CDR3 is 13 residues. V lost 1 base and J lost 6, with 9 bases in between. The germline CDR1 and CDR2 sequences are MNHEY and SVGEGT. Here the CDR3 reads CASSYWQGHGYTF. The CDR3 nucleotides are TGTGCCAGCAGTTACTGGCAGGGACATGGCTACACCTTC.

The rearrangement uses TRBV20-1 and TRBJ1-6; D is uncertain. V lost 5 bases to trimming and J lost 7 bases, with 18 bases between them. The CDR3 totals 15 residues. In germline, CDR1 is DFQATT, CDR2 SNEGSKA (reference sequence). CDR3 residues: CSAGPVSPTNSPLHF. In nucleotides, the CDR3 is TGCAGTGCTGGCCCAGTTAGTCCGACAAATTCACCCCTCCACTTT.

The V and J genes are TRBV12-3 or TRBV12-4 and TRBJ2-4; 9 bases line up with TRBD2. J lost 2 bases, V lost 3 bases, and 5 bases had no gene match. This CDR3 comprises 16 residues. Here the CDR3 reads CASSFLGLATKNIQYF. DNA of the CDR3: TGTGCCAGCAGTTTTTTGGGACTAGCTACCAAAAACATTCAGTACTTC.

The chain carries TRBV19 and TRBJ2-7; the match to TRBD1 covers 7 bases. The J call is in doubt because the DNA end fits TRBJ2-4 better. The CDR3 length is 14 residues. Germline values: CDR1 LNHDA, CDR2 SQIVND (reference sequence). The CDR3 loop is CASSNNDRENIQYF. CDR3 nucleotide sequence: TGTGCCAGTAGTAATAACGACAGGGAAAACATTCAGTACTTC.

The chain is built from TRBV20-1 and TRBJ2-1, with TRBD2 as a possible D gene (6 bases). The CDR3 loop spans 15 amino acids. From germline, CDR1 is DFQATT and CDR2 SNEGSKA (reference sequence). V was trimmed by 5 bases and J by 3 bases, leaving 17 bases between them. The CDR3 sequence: CSAAPGGVHYNEQFF. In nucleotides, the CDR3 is TGCAGTGCTGCCCCCGGCGGGGTTCACTACAATGAGCAGTTCTTC.

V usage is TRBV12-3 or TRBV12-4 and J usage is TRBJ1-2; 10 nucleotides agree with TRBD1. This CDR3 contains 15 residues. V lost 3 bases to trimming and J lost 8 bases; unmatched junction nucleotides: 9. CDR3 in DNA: TGTGCCAGCAGTTTTAGGGGGACAGGGGATCGGGGCTACACCTTC. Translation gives CASSFRGTGDRGYTF.

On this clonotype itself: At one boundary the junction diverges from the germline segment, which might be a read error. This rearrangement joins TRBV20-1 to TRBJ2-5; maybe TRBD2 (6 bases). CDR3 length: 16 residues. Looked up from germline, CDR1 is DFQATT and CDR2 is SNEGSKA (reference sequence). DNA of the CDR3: TGCAGTACTAGAGATCCGACGGAGGGGCCGGGGAGCCAGCAGTACTTC. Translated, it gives CSTRDPTEGPGSQQYF.

CDR3 loop: CASSLIGYHEQYF. The CDR3 bases are TGTGCCAGCAGCTTAATAGGGTACCACGAGCAGTACTTC. This chain uses TRBV7-2 with TRBJ2-7; D is unresolved. V lost 2 bases to trimming and J lost 5 bases, with 10 bases between them. The germline V gene has CDR1 SGHTA and CDR2 FQGNSA. The CDR3 spans 13 residues.

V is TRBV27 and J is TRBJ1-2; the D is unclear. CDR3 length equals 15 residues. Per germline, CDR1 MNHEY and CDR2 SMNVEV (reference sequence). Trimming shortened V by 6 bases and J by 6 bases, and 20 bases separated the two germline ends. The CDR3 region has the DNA TGTGCCAGCAGCCTCGGGATGGGGATCCTCCATGGCTACACCTTC. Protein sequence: CASSLGMGILHGYTF.

The CDR3, as DNA: TGTGCCAGCACCCGGACTAGCGGGGCATACGAGCAGTACTTC. Protein product: CASTRTSGAYEQYF. V gene TRBV12-3 or TRBV12-4 combines with J gene TRBJ2-7; 12 bases match TRBD2. V shed 7 bases, J shed 4 bases, and the junction held 5 bases outside the gene matches. The CDR3 has 14 amino acids.

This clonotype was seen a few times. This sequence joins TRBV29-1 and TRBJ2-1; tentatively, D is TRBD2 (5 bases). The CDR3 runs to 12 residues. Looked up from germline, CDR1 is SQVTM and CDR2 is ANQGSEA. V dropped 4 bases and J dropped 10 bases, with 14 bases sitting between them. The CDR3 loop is CSVAVRAWEQFF. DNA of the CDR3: TGCAGCGTTGCTGTGCGGGCCTGGGAGCAGTTCTTC.

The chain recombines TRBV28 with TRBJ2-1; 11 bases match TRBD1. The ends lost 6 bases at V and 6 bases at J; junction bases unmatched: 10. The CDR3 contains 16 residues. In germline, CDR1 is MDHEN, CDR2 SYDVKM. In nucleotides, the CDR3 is TGTGCCAGCAGCTCCAGCGGACAGGGGGCGAGCAATGAGCAGTTCTTC. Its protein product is CASSSSGQGASNEQFF. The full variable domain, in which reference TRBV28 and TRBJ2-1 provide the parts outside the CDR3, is DVKVTQSSRYLVKRTGEKVFLECVQDMDHENMFWYRQDPGLGLRLIYFSYDVKMKEKGDIPEGYSVSREKKERFSLILESASTNQTSMYLCASSSSGQGASNEQFFGPGTRLTVL.

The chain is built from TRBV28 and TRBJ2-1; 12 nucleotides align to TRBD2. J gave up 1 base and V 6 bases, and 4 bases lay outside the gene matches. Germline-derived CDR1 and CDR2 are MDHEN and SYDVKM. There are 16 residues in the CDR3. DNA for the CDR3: TGTGCCAGCAGATTGACTAGCGGGGGATCCTACAATGAGCAGTTCTTC. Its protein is CASRLTSGGSYNEQFF.

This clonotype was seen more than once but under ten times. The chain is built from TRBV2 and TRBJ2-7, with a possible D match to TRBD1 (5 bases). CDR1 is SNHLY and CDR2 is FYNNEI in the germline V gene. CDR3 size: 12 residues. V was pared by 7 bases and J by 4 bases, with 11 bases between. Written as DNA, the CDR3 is TGTGCCAGCATTGTCAGGGTATACGAGCAGTACTTC. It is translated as CASIVRVYEQYF.

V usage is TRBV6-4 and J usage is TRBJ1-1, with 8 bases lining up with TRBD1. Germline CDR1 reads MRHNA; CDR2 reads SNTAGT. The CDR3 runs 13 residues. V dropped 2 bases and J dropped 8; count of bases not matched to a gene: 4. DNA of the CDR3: TGTGCCAGCAGTGACACCCCAGGGGGCGAAGCTTTCTTT. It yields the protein CASSDTPGGEAFF.

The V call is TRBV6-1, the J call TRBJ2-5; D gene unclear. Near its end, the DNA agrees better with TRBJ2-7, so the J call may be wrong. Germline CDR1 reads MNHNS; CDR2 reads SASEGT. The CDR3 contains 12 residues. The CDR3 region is CASSGLNYEQYF. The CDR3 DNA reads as TGTGCCAGCAGTGGACTCAATTACGAGCAGTACTTC.

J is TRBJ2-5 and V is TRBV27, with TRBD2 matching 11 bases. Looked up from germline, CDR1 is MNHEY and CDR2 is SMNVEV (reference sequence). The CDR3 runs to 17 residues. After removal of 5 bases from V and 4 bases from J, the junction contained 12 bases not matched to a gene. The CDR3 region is CASSTRLAGSSIETQYF. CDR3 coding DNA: TGTGCCAGCAGTACGCGACTAGCGGGGAGTTCTATAGAGACCCAGTACTTC.

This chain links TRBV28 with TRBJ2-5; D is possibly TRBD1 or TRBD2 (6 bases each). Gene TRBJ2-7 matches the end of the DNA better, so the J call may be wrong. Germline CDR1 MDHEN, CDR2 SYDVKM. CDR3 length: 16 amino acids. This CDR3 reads CASSLNRWGASAEQYF. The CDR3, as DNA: TGTGCCAGCAGTTTAAATCGTTGGGGGGCATCGGCCGAGCAGTACTTC.

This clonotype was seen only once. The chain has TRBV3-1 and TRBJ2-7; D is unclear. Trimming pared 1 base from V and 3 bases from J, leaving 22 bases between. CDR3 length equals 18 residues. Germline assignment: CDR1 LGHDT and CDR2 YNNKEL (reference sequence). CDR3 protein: CASSQVTGRWQPCYEQYF. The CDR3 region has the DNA TGTGCCAGCAGCCAAGTCACTGGACGGTGGCAGCCGTGCTACGAGCAGTACTTC.

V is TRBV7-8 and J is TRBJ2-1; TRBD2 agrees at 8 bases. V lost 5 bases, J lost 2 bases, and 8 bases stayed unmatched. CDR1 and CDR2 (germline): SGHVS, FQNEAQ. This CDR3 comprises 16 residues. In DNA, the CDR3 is TGTGCCAGCAGCCCCCCAGGCGGGGGGACCTACAATGAGCAGTTCTTC. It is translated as CASSPPGGGTYNEQFF.

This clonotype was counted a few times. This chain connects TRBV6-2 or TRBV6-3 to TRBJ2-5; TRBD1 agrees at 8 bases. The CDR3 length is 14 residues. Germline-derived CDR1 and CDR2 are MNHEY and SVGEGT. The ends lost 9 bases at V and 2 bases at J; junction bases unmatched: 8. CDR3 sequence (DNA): TGTGCCAGTAGTCGGACAGGGTGGCAAGAGACCCAGTACTTC. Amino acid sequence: CASSRTGWQETQYF.

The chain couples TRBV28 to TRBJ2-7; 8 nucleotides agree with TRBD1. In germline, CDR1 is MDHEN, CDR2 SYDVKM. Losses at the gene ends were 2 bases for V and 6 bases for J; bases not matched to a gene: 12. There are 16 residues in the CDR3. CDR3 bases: TGTGCCAGCAGTTTAATTTCTGTCCAGGGGGCGTGCGAGCAGTACTTC. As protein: CASSLISVQGACEQYF.

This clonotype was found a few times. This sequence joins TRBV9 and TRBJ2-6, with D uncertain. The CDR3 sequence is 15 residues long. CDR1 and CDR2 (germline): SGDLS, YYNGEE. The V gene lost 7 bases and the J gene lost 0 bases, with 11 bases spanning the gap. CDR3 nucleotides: TGTGCCAGCTCCCTCATCGCCTCTGGGGCCAACGTCCTGACTTTC. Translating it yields CASSLIASGANVLTF.